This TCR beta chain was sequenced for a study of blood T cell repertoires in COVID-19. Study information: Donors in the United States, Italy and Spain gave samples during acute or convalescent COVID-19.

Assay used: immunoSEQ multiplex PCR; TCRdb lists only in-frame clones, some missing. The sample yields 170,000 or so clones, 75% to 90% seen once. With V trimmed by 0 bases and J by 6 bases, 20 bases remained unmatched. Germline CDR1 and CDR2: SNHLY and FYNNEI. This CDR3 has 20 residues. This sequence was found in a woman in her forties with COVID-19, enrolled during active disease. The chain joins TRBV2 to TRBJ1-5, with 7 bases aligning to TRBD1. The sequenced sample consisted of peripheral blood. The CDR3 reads CASSEAGFRARARGSQPQHF. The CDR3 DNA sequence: TGTGCCAGCAGTGAAGCTGGGTTTAGGGCCCGGGCCAGGGGGAGTCAGCCCCAGCATTTT.